Listed below are T cell receptor beta chains from one sample, sequenced in a study of blood T cells in healthy people across ages. One entry per CDR3 protein results from TCRdb running MiXCR on the 5' RACE reads. Of about 970,000 distinct CDR3 sequences detected, about 51% appear once; the ten largest clones hold 20% to 25%. Sequencing was done on a sample of blood. The receptors originated from a woman aged 55-69 years in good health. CDR3s include the opening cysteine and the closing phenylalanine or tryptophan. A D gene is named only where the DNA matches it firmly. Expanded clones are given a class, and other clones once, few, many or no size at all.

j_call	v_call	clone_size	d_call	cdr3_nt	cdr3_aa
TRBJ1-1	TRBV7-2	-	-	TGTGCCAGCAGCTTAGCCCTCCGGGCTTTCTTT	CASSLALRAFF
TRBJ1-4	TRBV12-3/TRBV12-4	once	TRBD1	TGTGCCAGCAGTCCTAGACAGGGGAGGGAAAAACTGTTTTTT	CASSPRQGREKLFF
TRBJ2-1	TRBV20-1	-	-	TGCAGTGCTAGTTTAGCAAGAAGCTCCTACAATGAGCAGTTCTTC	CSASLARSSYNEQFF
TRBJ2-3	TRBV7-2	-	-	TGTGCCAGCAGCTCCCTGGGCCAGGGAGATACGCAGTATTTT	CASSSLGQGDTQYF
TRBJ1-2	TRBV13	-	-	TGTGCCAGCAGCTTGACAGGAACCGATGGCTACACCTTC	CASSLTGTDGYTF
TRBJ2-5	TRBV27	few	TRBD1	TGTGCCAGCAGTCGAAAATACCGGGACAGGGACCAAGAGACCCAGTACTTC	CASSRKYRDRDQETQYF
TRBJ2-7	TRBV27	few	-	TGTGCCAGCAGGGCCAGCACCCCCTACGAGCAGTACTTC	CASRASTPYEQYF
TRBJ2-7	TRBV18	-	-	TGTGCCAGCTCACCGACCGAGGCCTACGAGCAGTACTTC	CASSPTEAYEQYF
TRBJ1-2	TRBV29-1	-	-	TGCAGCGTTGAAAAGGGGGGAAGGGGCTATGGCTACACCTTC	CSVEKGGRGYGYTF
TRBJ1-1	TRBV29-1	-	-	TGCAGCCCGACATTGAACACTGAAGCTTTCTTT	CSPTLNTEAFF
TRBJ2-4	TRBV20-1	-	TRBD2	TGCAGTGCTAGTCTAGCGGGAGCCAAAAACATTCAGTACTTC	CSASLAGAKNIQYF
TRBJ2-4	TRBV2	-	TRBD2	TGTGCCACTAGCGGGAGGGCCGGTGGCATTCAGTACTTC	CATSGRAGGIQYF
TRBJ2-5	TRBV4-1	once	TRBD2	TGCGCCAGCAGCCAAGGACTAGCGGGAGGTAGGCGGCAAGAGACCCAGTACTTC	CASSQGLAGGRRQETQYF